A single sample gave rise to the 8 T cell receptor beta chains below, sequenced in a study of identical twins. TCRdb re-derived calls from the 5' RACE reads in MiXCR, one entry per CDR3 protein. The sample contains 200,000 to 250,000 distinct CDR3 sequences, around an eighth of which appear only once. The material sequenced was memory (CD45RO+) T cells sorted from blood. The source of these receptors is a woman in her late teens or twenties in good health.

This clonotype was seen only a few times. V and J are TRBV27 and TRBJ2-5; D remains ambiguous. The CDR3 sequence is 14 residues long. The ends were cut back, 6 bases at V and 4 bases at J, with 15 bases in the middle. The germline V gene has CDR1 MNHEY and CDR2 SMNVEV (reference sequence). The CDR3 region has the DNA TGTGCCAGCAGCCACCACGGGTTCGGAGAGACCCAGTACTTC. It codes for CASSHHGFGETQYF.

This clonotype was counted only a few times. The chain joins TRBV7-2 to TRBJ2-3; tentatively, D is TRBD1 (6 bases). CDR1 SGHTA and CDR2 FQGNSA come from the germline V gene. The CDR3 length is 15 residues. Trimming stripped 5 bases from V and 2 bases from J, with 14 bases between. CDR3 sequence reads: CASSPQGGYTDTQYF. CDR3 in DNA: TGTGCCAGCAGCCCACAGGGCGGTTACACAGATACGCAGTATTTT.

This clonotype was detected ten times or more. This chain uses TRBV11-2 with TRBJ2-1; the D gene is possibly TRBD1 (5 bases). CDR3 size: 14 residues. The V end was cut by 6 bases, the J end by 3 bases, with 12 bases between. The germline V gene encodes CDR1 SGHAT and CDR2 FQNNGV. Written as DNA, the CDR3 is TGTGCCAGCAGTCTATCAGGGATCTACAATGAGCAGTTCTTC. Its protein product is CASSLSGIYNEQFF.

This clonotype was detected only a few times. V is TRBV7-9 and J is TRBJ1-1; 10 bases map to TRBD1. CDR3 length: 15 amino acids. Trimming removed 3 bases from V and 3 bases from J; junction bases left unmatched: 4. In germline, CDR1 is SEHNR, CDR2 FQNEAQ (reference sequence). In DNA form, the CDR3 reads TGTGCCAGCAGCTTTACCGGGACAGGGGACACTGAAGCTTTCTTT. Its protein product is CASSFTGTGDTEAFF. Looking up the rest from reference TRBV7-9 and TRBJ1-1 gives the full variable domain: DTGVSQNPRHKITKRGQNVTFRCDPISEHNRLYWYRQTLGQGPEFLTYFQNEAQLEKSRLLSDRFSAERPKGSFSTLEIQRTEQGDSAMYLCASSFTGTGDTEAFFGQGTRLTVV.

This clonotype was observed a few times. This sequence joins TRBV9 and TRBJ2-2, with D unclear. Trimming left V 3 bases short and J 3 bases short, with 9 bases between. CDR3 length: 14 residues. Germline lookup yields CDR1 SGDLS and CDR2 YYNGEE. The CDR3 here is CASSAHSYTGELFF. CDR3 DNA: TGTGCCAGCAGCGCCCACAGTTACACCGGGGAGCTGTTTTTT.

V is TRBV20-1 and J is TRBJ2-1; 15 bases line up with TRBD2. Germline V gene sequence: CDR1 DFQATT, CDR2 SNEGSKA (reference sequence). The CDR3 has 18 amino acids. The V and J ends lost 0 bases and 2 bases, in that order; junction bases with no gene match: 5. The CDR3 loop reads CSARDLGLAGGTYNEQFF. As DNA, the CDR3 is TGCAGTGCTAGAGATCTGGGACTAGCGGGAGGCACCTACAATGAGCAGTTCTTC.

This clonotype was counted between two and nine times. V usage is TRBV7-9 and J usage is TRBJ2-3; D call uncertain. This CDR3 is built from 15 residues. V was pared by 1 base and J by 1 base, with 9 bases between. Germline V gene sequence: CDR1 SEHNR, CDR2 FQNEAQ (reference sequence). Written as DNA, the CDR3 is TGTGCCAGCAGCTTAGACGGCCACCGCACAGATACGCAGTATTTT. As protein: CASSLDGHRTDTQYF.

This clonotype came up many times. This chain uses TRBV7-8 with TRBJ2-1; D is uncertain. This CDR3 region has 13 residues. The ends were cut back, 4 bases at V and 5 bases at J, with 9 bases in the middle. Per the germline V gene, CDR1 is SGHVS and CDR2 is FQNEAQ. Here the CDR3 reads CASSYAGHNEQFF. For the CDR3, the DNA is TGTGCCAGCAGCTATGCCGGGCACAATGAGCAGTTCTTC.